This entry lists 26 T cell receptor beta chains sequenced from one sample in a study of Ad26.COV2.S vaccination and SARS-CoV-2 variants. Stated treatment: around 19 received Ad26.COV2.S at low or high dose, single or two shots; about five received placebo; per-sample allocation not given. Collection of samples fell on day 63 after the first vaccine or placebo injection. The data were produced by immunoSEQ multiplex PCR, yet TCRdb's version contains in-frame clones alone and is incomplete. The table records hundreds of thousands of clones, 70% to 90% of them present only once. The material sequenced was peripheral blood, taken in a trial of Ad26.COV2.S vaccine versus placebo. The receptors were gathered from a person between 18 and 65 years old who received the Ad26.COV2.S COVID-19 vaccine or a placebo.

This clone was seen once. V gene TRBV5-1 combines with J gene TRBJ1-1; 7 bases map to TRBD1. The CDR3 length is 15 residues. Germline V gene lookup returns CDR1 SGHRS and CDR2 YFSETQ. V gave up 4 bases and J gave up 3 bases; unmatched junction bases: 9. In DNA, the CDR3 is TGCGCCAGCAGCAGACCACAGGGGACAGACACTGAAGCTTTCTTT. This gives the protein CASSRPQGTDTEAFF.

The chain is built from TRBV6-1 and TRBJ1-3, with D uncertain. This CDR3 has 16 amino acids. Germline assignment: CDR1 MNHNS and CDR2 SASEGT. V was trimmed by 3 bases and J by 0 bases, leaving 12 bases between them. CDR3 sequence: CASSDWQLSSGNTIYF. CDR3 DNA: TGTGCCAGCAGTGACTGGCAACTAAGCTCTGGAAACACCATATATTTT.

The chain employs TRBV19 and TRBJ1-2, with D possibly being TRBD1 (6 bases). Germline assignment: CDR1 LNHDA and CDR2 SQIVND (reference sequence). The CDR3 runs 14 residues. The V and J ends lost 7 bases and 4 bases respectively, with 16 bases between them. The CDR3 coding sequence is TGTGCCAGTACAAATGGGGGGCAGTTCTATGGCTACACCTTC. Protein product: CASTNGGQFYGYTF.

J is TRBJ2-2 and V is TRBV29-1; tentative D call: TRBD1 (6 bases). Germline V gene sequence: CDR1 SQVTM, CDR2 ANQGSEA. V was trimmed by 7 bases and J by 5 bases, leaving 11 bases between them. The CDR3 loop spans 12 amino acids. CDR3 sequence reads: CSAQQGTGELFF. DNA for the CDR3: TGCAGCGCGCAACAGGGAACCGGGGAGCTGTTTTTT.

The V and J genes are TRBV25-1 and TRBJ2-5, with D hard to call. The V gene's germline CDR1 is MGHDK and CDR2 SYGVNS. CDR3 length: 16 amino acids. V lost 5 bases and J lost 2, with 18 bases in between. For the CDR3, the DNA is TGTGCCAGCAGTACCCCCCGGGCCCCGATTCAAGAGACCCAGTACTTC. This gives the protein CASSTPRAPIQETQYF.

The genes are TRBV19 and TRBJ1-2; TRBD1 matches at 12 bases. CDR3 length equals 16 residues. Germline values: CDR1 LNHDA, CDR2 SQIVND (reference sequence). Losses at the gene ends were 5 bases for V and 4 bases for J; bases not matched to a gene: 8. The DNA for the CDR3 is TGTGCCAGTAGTCCTGGGGGACAGGGGGCGATCTATGGCTACACCTTC. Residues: CASSPGGQGAIYGYTF. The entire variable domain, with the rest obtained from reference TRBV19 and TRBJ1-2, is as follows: DGGITQSPKYLFRKEGQNVTLSCEQNLNHDAMYWYRQDPGQGLRLIYYSQIVNDFQKGDIAEGYSVSREKKESFPLTVTSAQKNPTAFYLCASSPGGQGAIYGYTFGSGTRLTVV.

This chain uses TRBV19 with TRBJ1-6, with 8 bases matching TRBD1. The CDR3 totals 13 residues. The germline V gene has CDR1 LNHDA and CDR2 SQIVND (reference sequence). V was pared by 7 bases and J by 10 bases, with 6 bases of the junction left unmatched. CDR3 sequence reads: CASTDRGNSPLHF. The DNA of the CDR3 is TGTGCCAGTACCGACAGGGGCAACTCACCCCTCCACTTT.

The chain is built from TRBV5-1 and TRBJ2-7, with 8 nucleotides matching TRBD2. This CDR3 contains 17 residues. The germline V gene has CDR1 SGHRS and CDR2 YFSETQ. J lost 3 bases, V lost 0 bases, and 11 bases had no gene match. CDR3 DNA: TGCGCCAGCAGCTTGGGAGGACCGGGAGGGCGCGTCTACGAGCAGTACTTC. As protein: CASSLGGPGGRVYEQYF.

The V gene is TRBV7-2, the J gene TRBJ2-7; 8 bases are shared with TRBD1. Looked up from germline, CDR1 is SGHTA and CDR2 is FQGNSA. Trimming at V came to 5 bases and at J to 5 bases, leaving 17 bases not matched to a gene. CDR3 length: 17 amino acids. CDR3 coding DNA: TGTGCCAGCAGCCCTAGGGGGACAGGCCGTTCGGGCGACGAGCAGTACTTC. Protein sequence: CASSPRGTGRSGDEQYF.

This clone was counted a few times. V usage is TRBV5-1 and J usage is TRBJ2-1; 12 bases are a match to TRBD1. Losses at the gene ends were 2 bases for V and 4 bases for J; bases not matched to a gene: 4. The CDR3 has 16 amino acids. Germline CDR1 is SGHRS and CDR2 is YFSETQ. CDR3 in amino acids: CASSFGTGGGYNEQFF. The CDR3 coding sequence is TGCGCCAGCAGCTTTGGGACAGGGGGCGGGTACAATGAGCAGTTCTTC. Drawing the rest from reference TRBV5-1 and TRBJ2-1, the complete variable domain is KAGVTQTPRYLIKTRGQQVTLSCSPISGHRSVSWYQQTPGQGLQFLFEYFSETQRNKGNFPGRFSGRQFSNSRSEMNVSTLELGDSALYLCASSFGTGGGYNEQFFGPGTRLTVL.

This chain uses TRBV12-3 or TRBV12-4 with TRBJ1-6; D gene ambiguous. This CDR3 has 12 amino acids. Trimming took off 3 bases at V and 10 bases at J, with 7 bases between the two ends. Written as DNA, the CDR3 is TGTGCCAGCAGTTTTTCTTCATCACCCCTCCACTTT. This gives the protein CASSFSSSPLHF.

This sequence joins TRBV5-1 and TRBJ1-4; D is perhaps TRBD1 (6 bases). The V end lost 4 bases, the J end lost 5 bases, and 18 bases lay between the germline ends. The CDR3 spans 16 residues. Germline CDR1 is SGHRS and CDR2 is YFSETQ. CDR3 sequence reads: CASSPLGGGINEKLFF. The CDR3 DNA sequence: TGCGCCAGCAGCCCCCTAGGGGGTGGGATAAATGAAAAACTGTTTTTT.

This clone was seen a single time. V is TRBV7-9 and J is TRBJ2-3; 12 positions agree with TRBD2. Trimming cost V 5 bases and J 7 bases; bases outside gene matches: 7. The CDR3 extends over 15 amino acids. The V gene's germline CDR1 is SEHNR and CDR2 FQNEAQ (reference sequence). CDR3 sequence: CASSPTSGSTNTQYF. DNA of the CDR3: TGTGCCAGCAGCCCGACTAGCGGGAGTACAAATACGCAGTATTTT. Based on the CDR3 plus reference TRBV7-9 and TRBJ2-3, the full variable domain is DTGVSQNPRHKITKRGQNVTFRCDPISEHNRLYWYRQTLGQGPEFLTYFQNEAQLEKSRLLSDRFSAERPKGSFSTLEIQRTEQGDSAMYLCASSPTSGSTNTQYFGPGTRLTVL.

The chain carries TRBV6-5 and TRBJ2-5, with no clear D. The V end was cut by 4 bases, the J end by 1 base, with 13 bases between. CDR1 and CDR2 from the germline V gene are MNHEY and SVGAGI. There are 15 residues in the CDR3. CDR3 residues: CASSSVGQTQETQYF. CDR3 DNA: TGTGCCAGCAGTTCAGTTGGGCAGACCCAAGAGACCCAGTACTTC.

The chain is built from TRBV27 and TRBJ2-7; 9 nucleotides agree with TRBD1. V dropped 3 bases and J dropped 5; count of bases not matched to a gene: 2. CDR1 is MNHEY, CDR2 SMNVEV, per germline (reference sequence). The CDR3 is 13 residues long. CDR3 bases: TGTGCCAGCAGTTTGGGACAGGGTAACGAGCAGTACTTC. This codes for CASSLGQGNEQYF.

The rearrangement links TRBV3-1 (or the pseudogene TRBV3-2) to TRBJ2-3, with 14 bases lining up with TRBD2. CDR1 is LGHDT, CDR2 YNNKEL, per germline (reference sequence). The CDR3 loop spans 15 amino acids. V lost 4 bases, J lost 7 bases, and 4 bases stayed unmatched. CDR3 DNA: TGTGCCAGCAGCCCTGGGACTAGCGGGAGAAATACGCAGTATTTT. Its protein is CASSPGTSGRNTQYF.

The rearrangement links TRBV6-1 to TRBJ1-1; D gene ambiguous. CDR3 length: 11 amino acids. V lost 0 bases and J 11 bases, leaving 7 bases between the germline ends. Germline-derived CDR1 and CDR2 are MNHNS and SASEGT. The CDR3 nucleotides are TGTGCCAGCAGTGAAGCCCTACAGGCTTTCTTT. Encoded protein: CASSEALQAFF.

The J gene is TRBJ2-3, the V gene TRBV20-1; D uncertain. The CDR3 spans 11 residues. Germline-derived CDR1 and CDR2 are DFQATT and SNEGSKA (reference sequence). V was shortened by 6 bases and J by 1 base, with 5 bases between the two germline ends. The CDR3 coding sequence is TGCAGTGCCCTACGCACAGATACGCAGTATTTT. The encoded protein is CSALRTDTQYF.

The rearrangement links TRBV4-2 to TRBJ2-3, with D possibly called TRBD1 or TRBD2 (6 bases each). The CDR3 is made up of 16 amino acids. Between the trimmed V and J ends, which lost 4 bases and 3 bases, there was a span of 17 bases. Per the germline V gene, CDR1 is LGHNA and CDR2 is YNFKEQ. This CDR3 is CASSPRTGAETDTQYF. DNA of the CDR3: TGTGCCAGCAGCCCAAGGACGGGGGCGGAGACAGATACGCAGTATTTT.

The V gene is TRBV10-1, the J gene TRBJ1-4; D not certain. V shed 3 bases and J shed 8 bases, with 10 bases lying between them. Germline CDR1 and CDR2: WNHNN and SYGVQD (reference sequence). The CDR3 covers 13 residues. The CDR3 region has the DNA TGCGCCAGCAGTGATTCCACAGACGAAAAACTGTTTTTT. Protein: CASSDSTDEKLFF.

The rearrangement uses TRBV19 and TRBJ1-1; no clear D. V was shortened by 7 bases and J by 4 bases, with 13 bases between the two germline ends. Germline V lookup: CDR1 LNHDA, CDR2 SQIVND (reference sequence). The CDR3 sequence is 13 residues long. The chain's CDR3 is CASTKIWGTEAFF. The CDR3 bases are TGTGCCAGTACCAAAATCTGGGGCACTGAAGCTTTCTTT.

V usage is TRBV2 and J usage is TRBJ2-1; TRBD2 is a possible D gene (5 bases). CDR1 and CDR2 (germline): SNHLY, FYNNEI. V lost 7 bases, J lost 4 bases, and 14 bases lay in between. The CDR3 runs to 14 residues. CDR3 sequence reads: CASNGGTSYNEQFF. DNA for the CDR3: TGTGCCAGCAATGGAGGAACCTCATACAATGAGCAGTTCTTC.

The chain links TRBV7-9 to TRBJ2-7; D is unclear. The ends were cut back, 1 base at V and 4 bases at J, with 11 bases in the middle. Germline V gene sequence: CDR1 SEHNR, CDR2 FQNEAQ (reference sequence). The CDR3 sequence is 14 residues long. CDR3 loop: CASSLESPQYEQYF. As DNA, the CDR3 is TGTGCCAGCAGCTTAGAGAGTCCCCAATACGAGCAGTACTTC.

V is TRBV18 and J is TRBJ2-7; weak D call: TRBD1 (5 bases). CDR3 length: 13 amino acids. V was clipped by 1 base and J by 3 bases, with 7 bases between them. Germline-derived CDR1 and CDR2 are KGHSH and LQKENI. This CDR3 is CASSPQQGYEQYF. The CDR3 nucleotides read TGTGCCAGCTCACCACAGCAGGGCTACGAGCAGTACTTC.

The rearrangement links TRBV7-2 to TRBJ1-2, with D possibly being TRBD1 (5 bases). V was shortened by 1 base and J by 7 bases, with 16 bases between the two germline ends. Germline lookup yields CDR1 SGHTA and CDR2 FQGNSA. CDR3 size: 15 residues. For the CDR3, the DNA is TGTGCCAGCAGCTTAGACGGGGTTGGGGCCGTTGGCTACACCTTC. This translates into CASSLDGVGAVGYTF.

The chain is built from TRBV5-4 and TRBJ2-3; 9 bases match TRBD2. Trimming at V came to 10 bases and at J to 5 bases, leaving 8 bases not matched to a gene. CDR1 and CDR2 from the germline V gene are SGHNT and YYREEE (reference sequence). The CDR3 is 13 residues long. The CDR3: CAGRGGAGDTQYF. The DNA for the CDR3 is TGTGCCGGACGCGGGGGGGCGGGAGATACGCAGTATTTT.